Each of the 21 T cell receptor beta chains below was sequenced from the same sample in a study of T cell responses to AZD1222 COVID-19 vaccine. TCRdb's copy holds only in-frame clones and misses some; the assay was immunoSEQ multiplex PCR. The data contain over 120,000 clones, around 83% of them singletons. The sequenced sample was peripheral blood, obtained 28 days after the second AZD1222 dose. The receptors stem from an adult who received the AZD1222 COVID-19 vaccine.

A few counts support this clone. The rearrangement joins TRBV10-3 to TRBJ2-7, with 7 bases that match TRBD2. Germline trimming cut 11 bases from V and 5 bases from J; bases unmatched to any gene: 6. Germline V gene data show CDR1 as ENHRY and CDR2 as SYGVKD. This CDR3 is 11 amino acids long. CDR3 DNA sequence: TGTGCCTTAGGGGCGGGGGACGAGCAGTACTTC. Translation gives CALGAGDEQYF.

This sequence joins TRBV21-1 and TRBJ1-5. TRBV21-1 is flagged as a pseudogene. The CDR3 has 15 amino acids. CDR3 coding DNA: TGTGCCAGCAGCCCCCGCCCAGGCCGACTACGGCCCCAGCATTTT. Encoded protein: CASSPRPGRLRPQHF.

This clone was counted once. The chain combines TRBV4-2 with TRBJ2-5; D is unresolved. V dropped 5 bases and J dropped 4 bases, with 14 bases sitting between them. CDR1 is LGHNA and CDR2 is YNFKEQ in the germline V gene. CDR3 length: 14 amino acids. In nucleotides, the CDR3 is TGTGCCAGCAGCGCGCACGGCCCCCCAGAGACCCAGTACTTC. It translates to CASSAHGPPETQYF.

The chain has TRBV28 and TRBJ2-3, with 8 bases lining up with TRBD2. CDR3 length equals 18 residues. V shed 4 bases, J shed 3 bases, and the junction held 15 bases outside the gene matches. Germline loops: CDR1 MDHEN, CDR2 SYDVKM. CDR3 amino acids: CASSSIPPGLVSTDTQYF. CDR3 DNA sequence: TGTGCCAGCAGTTCCATTCCCCCGGGACTAGTTTCTACAGATACGCAGTATTTT.

The CDR3 spells CASSSPAASEQYF. CDR3 in DNA: TGTGCCAGCAGCTCCCCCGCGGCTAGCGAGCAGTACTTC. The chain employs TRBV7-2 and TRBJ2-7; D is unclear. V lost 4 bases to trimming and J lost 6 bases, with 13 bases between them. The CDR3 runs to 13 residues. CDR1 is SGHTA, CDR2 FQGNSA, per germline.

V gene TRBV6-5 combines with J gene TRBJ1-4; D may be TRBD1 (6 bases). The ends were cut back, 5 bases at V and 12 bases at J, with 16 bases in the middle. Germline V CDR1 and CDR2: MNHEY, SVGAGI. There are 13 residues in the CDR3. CDR3 sequence: CASSPVGQGQLFF. The CDR3 region has the DNA TGTGCCAGCAGTCCCGTGGGGCAGGGGCAACTGTTTTTT.

The J gene is TRBJ2-1, the V gene TRBV27; tentative D call: TRBD1 (6 bases). CDR1 and CDR2 (germline): MNHEY, SMNVEV (reference sequence). CDR3 length: 12 amino acids. Trimming stripped 5 bases from V and 9 bases from J, with 11 bases between. The CDR3 coding sequence is TGTGCCAGCAGTAACAGGGTTGGTGAGCAGTTCTTC. Translation: CASSNRVGEQFF.

The rearrangement uses TRBV7-2 and TRBJ2-5; D possibly corresponds to TRBD1 (5 bases). Germline V gives CDR1 SGHTA, CDR2 FQGNSA. The ends were cut back, 2 bases at V and 1 base at J, with 5 bases in the middle. The CDR3 is 13 residues long. The CDR3 DNA sequence: TGTGCCAGCAGCTTACAGGGCCAAGAGACCCAGTACTTC. Its protein product is CASSLQGQETQYF. Variable domain in full (rest from reference TRBV7-2 and TRBJ2-5): GAGVSQSPSNKVTEKGKDVELRCDPISGHTALYWYRQSLGQGLEFLIYFQGNSAPDKSGLPSDRFSAERTGGSVSTLTIQRTQQEDSAVYLCASSLQGQETQYFGPGTRLLVL.

The J gene is TRBJ2-5, the V gene TRBV3-1 (or the pseudogene TRBV3-2); D unresolved. The CDR3 runs to 13 residues. Germline V lookup: CDR1 LGHDT, CDR2 YNNKEL (reference sequence). With 1 base removed from V and 4 bases from J, the gap between germline ends came to 7 bases. In nucleotides, the CDR3 is TGTGCCAGCAGCCAAGGTTTTGGAGAGACCCAGTACTTC. It encodes CASSQGFGETQYF.

The rearrangement links TRBV10-3 to TRBJ2-3; 15 bases line up with TRBD2. Trimming cost V 2 bases and J 5 bases; bases outside gene matches: 2. CDR1 is ENHRY and CDR2 is SYGVKD in the germline V gene. This CDR3 has 16 amino acids. The CDR3 nucleotides read TGTGCCATCAGTGAGGGGGGACTAGCGGGAGGAGATACGCAGTATTTT. Its translation is CAISEGGLAGGDTQYF.

The rearrangement uses TRBV18 and TRBJ2-5; 12 bases map to TRBD2. This CDR3 contains 17 residues. Germline V gives CDR1 KGHSH, CDR2 LQKENI. Losses at the gene ends were 5 bases for V and 1 base for J; bases not matched to a gene: 8. CDR3 sequence (DNA): TGTGCCAGCTCATCGCGACTAGCGGGGGCCCCCCAAGAGACCCAGTACTTC. Protein: CASSSRLAGAPQETQYF. Variable domain in full (rest from reference TRBV18 and TRBJ2-5): NAGVMQNPRHLVRRRGQEARLRCSPMKGHSHVYWYRQLPEEGLKFMVYLQKENIIDESGMPKERFSAEFPKEGPSILRIQQVVRGDSAAYFCASSSRLAGAPQETQYFGPGTRLLVL.

The gene calls are TRBV6-4 and TRBJ2-3, with 7 bases fitting TRBD2. The CDR3 sequence is 13 residues long. V gave up 3 bases and J gave up 8 bases; unmatched junction bases: 5. The germline V gene has CDR1 MRHNA and CDR2 SNTAGT. CDR3 in amino acids: CASSEGGGGTQYF. The CDR3 region has the DNA TGTGCCAGCAGTGAGGGAGGCGGGGGTACGCAGTATTTT.

V gene TRBV7-2 combines with J gene TRBJ1-5; possible D gene TRBD1, 6 bases. The CDR3 has 13 amino acids. Germline-derived CDR1 and CDR2 are SGHTA and FQGNSA. Trimming took 11 bases from V and 5 from J, leaving 16 bases between them. CDR3 protein: CASSRGAHQPQHF. The DNA of the CDR3 is TGTGCCTCCTCACGGGGGGCACATCAGCCCCAGCATTTT.

V gene TRBV6-5 combines with J gene TRBJ1-4; D remains unclear. The CDR3 consists of 12 residues. The ends were cut back, 6 bases at V and 6 bases at J, with 8 bases in the middle. Germline assignment: CDR1 MNHEY and CDR2 SVGAGI. CDR3 coding DNA: TGTGCCAGCAGCTTCACCTATGAAAAACTGTTTTTT. Translated: CASSFTYEKLFF.

This clone was seen a single time. The chain carries TRBV18 and TRBJ2-7, with 9 bases matching TRBD2. V was clipped by 3 bases and J by 6 bases; unmatched bases: 9. Germline V gene data show CDR1 as KGHSH and CDR2 as LQKENI. The CDR3 spans 15 residues. Written as DNA, the CDR3 is TGTGCCAGCTCACCTAGCGGGGGTCTGATCTTCGAGCAGTACTTC. Its protein is CASSPSGGLIFEQYF.

This rearrangement joins TRBV28 to TRBJ2-2; D call uncertain. Per the germline V gene, CDR1 is MDHEN and CDR2 is SYDVKM. The CDR3 is 17 residues long. V lost 6 bases and J 1 base, leaving 18 bases between the germline ends. The CDR3 is CASSPAGWGKNTGELFF. The CDR3 DNA is TGTGCCAGCAGCCCCGCCGGCTGGGGAAAGAACACCGGGGAGCTGTTTTTT.

This clone showed up just once. The rearrangement links TRBV2 to TRBJ2-6; D might be TRBD1 or TRBD2, each matching 5 bases. In germline, CDR1 is SNHLY, CDR2 FYNNEI. V lost 3 bases, J lost 4 bases, and 7 bases lay in between. The CDR3 extends over 14 amino acids. The CDR3 DNA is TGTGCCAGCAGTGACGGGGCGGGGGCCAACGTCCTGACTTTC. It specifies CASSDGAGANVLTF.

V usage is TRBV28 and J usage is TRBJ1-4, with 7 nucleotides matching TRBD1. Per germline, CDR1 MDHEN and CDR2 SYDVKM. V was pared by 11 bases and J by 2 bases, with 14 bases of the junction left unmatched. This CDR3 contains 16 residues. The CDR3 spells CARPTGLVATNEKLFF. CDR3 coding DNA: TGTGCCCGACCGACAGGGCTGGTGGCGACTAATGAAAAACTGTTTTTT.

The chain employs TRBV5-1 and TRBJ2-6; TRBD2 matches 8 bases. The trim removed 4 bases at V and 0 bases at J, leaving 3 bases unmatched. This CDR3 spans 16 amino acids. Germline lookup yields CDR1 SGHRS and CDR2 YFSETQ. The CDR3 DNA reads TGCGCCAGCAGCAGAAGCGGGAGCTCTGGGGCCAACGTCCTGACTTTC. The encoded protein is CASSRSGSSGANVLTF.

Only a few counts were recorded for this clone. This chain joins TRBV7-2 and TRBJ1-6; 8 bases agree with TRBD1. Germline trimming cut 1 base from V and 9 bases from J; bases unmatched to any gene: 5. The germline gives CDR1 SGHTA, CDR2 FQGNSA. The CDR3 consists of 15 residues. The CDR3 coding sequence is TGTGCCAGCAGCTTAGGTGGGACAGGAAGTTCACCCCTCCACTTT. It is translated as CASSLGGTGSSPLHF.

V gene TRBV3-1 (or the pseudogene TRBV3-2) combines with J gene TRBJ2-5; 15 bases are shared with TRBD2. From germline, CDR1 is LGHDT and CDR2 YNNKEL (reference sequence). The V segment lost 4 bases and the J segment 2 bases; nucleotides outside the gene matches: 2. The CDR3 length is 16 residues. The CDR3, as DNA: TGTGCCAGCAGCCCGGGACTAGCGGGGGGTCAAGAGACCCAGTACTTC. This gives the protein CASSPGLAGGQETQYF.